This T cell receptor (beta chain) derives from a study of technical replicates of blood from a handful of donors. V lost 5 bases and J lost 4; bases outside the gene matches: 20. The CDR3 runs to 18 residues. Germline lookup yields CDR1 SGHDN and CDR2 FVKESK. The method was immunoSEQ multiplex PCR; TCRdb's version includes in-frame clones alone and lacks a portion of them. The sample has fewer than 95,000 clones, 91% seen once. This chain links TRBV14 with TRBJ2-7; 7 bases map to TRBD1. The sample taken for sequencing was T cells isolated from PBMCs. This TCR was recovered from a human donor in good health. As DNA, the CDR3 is TGTGCCAGCAGCGGACAGGATCCGTATACCATGAGAAAATACGAGCAGTACTTC. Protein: CASSGQDPYTMRKYEQYF. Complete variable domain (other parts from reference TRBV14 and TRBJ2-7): EAGVTQFPSHSVIEKGQTVTLRCDPISGHDNLYWYRRVMGKEIKFLLHFVKESKQDESGMPNNRFLAERTGGTYSTLKVQPAELEDSGVYFCASSGQDPYTMRKYEQYFGPGTRLTVT.